One and the same sample provided the 32 T cell receptor beta chains below, sequenced in a study of spatial heterogeneity in lung cancer. From the 5' RACE reads, TCRdb called clonotypes with MiXCR, one entry per CDR3 protein. The repertoire holds 40,000 or so distinct CDR3 sequences, with approximately 5.2% as singletons. The time point denotes: sample taken at primary tumor resection. Unsorted whole RNA of tumor, nontumor lung or frozen PBMC was sequenced. Sample: PBMCs, taken at surgery. All receptors come from a female donor with early-stage non-small cell lung cancer.

For this clonotype: This sequence may be a read error, since a much larger clone differs from it by one base. This chain connects TRBV7-8 to TRBJ2-5; TRBD1 matches 8 bases. Germline trimming cut 3 bases from V and 5 bases from J; bases unmatched to any gene: 2. The CDR3 loop spans 13 amino acids. CDR1 SGHVS and CDR2 FQNEAQ come from the germline V gene. The CDR3, as DNA: TGTGCCAGCAGCTTTGACAGGGGTGAGACCCAGTACTTC. This gives the protein CASSFDRGETQYF. The full variable domain, completed using reference TRBV7-8 and TRBJ2-5, is GAGVSQSPRYKVAKRGQDVALRCDPISGHVSLFWYQQALGQGPEFLTYFQNEAQLDKSGLPSDRFFAERPEGSVSTLKIQRTQQEDSAVYLCASSFDRGETQYFGPGTRLLVL.

This clonotype was counted many times. The rearrangement uses TRBV9 and TRBJ2-7, with D possibly matching TRBD1 (6 bases). Germline CDR1 and CDR2: SGDLS and YYNGEE. The CDR3 extends over 15 amino acids. The V end was cut by 3 bases, the J end by 1 base, with 14 bases between. In DNA, the CDR3 is TGTGCCAGCAGCGCCGGGCAGGGGAAATCCTACGAGCAGTACTTC. Translation: CASSAGQGKSYEQYF.

Concerning this clonotype itself: The junction departs from the called germline gene at one end, perhaps through a read error. The V and J genes are TRBV30 and TRBJ1-6; D might be TRBD1 (6 bases). The CDR3 loop spans 15 amino acids. CDR1 GTSNPN and CDR2 SVGIG come from the germline V gene (reference sequence). The CDR3 loop is CVWNPGALGNSPLHF. Written as DNA, the CDR3 is TGTGTCTGGAACCCAGGGGCTCTTGGAAATTCACCCCTCCACTTT.

Many counts were recorded for this clonotype. The rearrangement joins TRBV2 to TRBJ2-3; TRBD2 might be the D (5 bases). This CDR3 has 12 residues. The V and J ends lost 1 base and 9 bases respectively, with 8 bases between them. Germline-derived CDR1 and CDR2 are SNHLY and FYNNEI. CDR3 bases: TGTGCCAGCAGTGAAGGGGGAGAGACGCAGTATTTT. Amino acid sequence: CASSEGGETQYF.

This chain connects TRBV12-3 or TRBV12-4 to TRBJ1-1; no definite D call. The CDR3 sequence is 13 residues long. Trimming took off 3 bases at V and 5 bases at J, with 10 bases between the two ends. The CDR3 loop reads CASSLEWVTEAFF. CDR3 coding DNA: TGTGCCAGCAGTTTGGAATGGGTTACTGAAGCTTTCTTT.

This clonotype was seen many times. The rearrangement uses TRBV5-1 and TRBJ2-2; D is possibly TRBD1 (6 bases). From germline, CDR1 is SGHRS and CDR2 YFSETQ. The CDR3 is 15 amino acids. V was shortened by 5 bases and J by 2 bases, with 13 bases between the two germline ends. The CDR3, as DNA: TGCGCCAGCAGTTCCCGGACAGAAAACACCGGGGAGCTGTTTTTT. Its protein product is CASSSRTENTGELFF.

This clonotype was recorded at least ten times. The chain uses TRBV5-5 and TRBJ1-6; possibly TRBD1 for D (5 bases). Trimming stripped 4 bases from V and 0 bases from J, with 20 bases between. Germline V gene sequence: CDR1 SGHKS, CDR2 YYEKEE (reference sequence). The CDR3 runs to 19 residues. CDR3 sequence: CASSPAEGRYRSYNSPLHF. The CDR3 nucleotides are TGTGCCAGCAGCCCGGCCGAGGGGCGCTACCGCTCCTATAATTCACCCCTCCACTTT.

This clonotype was recorded at least ten times. One junction end does not reproduce the germline sequence, and a read error may be involved. This chain links TRBV28 with TRBJ2-7; 9 positions agree with TRBD1. From germline, CDR1 is MDHEN and CDR2 SYDVKM. The CDR3 has 13 amino acids. CDR3 residues: CASSPPGTGSVDF. CDR3 DNA sequence: TGTGCCAGCAGCCCCCCCGGGACAGGGAGTGTAGACTTC.

In this sample, this clonotype turned up many times. This sequence joins TRBV2 and TRBJ1-6; tentatively, D is TRBD1 (6 bases). The CDR3 runs to 14 residues. V was shortened by 6 bases and J by 4 bases, with 10 bases between the two germline ends. The germline V gene has CDR1 SNHLY and CDR2 FYNNEI. CDR3 bases: TGTGCCAGCAGCCAGGGGCTTTATAATTCACCCCTCCACTTT. Translated, it gives CASSQGLYNSPLHF.

The chain couples TRBV15 to TRBJ2-5; 11 bases fit TRBD1. The J segment lost 2 bases and the V segment lost 7 bases, leaving 3 bases of the junction unmatched. CDR1 is LNHNV and CDR2 is YYDKDF in the germline V gene (reference sequence). CDR3 length: 14 residues. The CDR3, as DNA: TGTGCCACCAACGGGGACAGGGGGCAAGAGACCCAGTACTTC. This codes for CATNGDRGQETQYF.

This clonotype was observed many times. This rearrangement joins TRBV11-2 to TRBJ2-7; tentative D call: TRBD2 (6 bases). Looked up from germline, CDR1 is SGHAT and CDR2 is FQNNGV. The length of the CDR3 is 16 residues. Trimming shortened V by 5 bases and J by 5 bases, and 22 bases separated the two germline ends. The CDR3 region has the DNA TGTGCCAGCAGCCCGCCCGTTGGAGGGAGGTTTAACGAGCAGTACTTC. Its translation: CASSPPVGGRFNEQYF.

Comments on this clonotype: Just one base apart from a much larger clone, this may be a read error. The chain is built from TRBV29-1 and TRBJ1-5; no clear D. The CDR3 sequence is 13 residues long. Germline assignment: CDR1 SQVTM and CDR2 ANQGSEA. Trimming removed 4 bases from V and 3 bases from J, with 10 bases in between. CDR3 in DNA: TGCAGCGTTGTCTTGCGCCTCAATCAGCCCCAGCATTTT. Translated, it gives CSVVLRLNQPQHF.

For the CDR3, the DNA is TGTGCCAGCAGTCGACAGGGTCTAGGCTACACCTTC. This encodes CASSRQGLGYTF. The gene calls are TRBV6-5 and TRBJ1-2, with 7 bases lining up with TRBD1. CDR3 length: 12 residues. J lost 8 bases, V lost 5 bases, and 5 bases had no gene match. CDR1 is MNHEY, CDR2 SVGAGI, per germline.

By sample share, this clonotype is medium-sized (0.01 to 0.1%). This chain connects TRBV9 to TRBJ1-2, with D tentatively TRBD1 (6 bases). Germline CDR1 SGDLS, CDR2 YYNGEE. The length of the CDR3 is 14 residues. With 4 bases removed from V and 6 bases from J, the gap between germline ends came to 16 bases. CDR3 DNA sequence: TGTGCCAGCAGCCCGACGGACAGTCGTAATGGCTACACCTTC. Residues: CASSPTDSRNGYTF.

This clonotype has just a few counts. The V call is TRBV12-3 or TRBV12-4, the J call TRBJ1-1; no firm D call. CDR3 length: 14 residues. V was shortened by 1 base and J by 5 bases, with 11 bases between the two germline ends. The CDR3 nucleotides read TGTGCCAGCAGTTTAGGGGCCCAGGCGACTGAAGCTTTCTTT. Protein product: CASSLGAQATEAFF.

This clonotype showed up many times. V gene TRBV2 combines with J gene TRBJ2-5, with D maybe TRBD2 (5 bases). The V and J ends lost 7 bases and 9 bases respectively, with 15 bases between them. There are 12 residues in the CDR3. Per germline, CDR1 SNHLY and CDR2 FYNNEI. The DNA for the CDR3 is TGTGCCAGCATTCCGGTTGGGAGCCCCCAGTACTTC. This translates into CASIPVGSPQYF.

The table lists this clonotype with a few counts. CDR3 DNA sequence: TGTGCCAGCAGCTCTACAGGGATGTTTAGTAGCGAGCAGTACTTC. Its protein is CASSSTGMFSSEQYF. The chain recombines TRBV7-2 with TRBJ2-7; D may be TRBD1 (6 bases). The CDR3 runs 15 residues. V was pared by 4 bases and J by 6 bases, with 19 bases between. Per germline, CDR1 SGHTA and CDR2 FQGNSA.

In its sample, this clonotype was seen many times. The gene calls are TRBV29-1 and TRBJ1-1, with 7 bases that match TRBD1. The V gene end was trimmed by 4 bases and the J gene end by 8 bases; junction bases not matched to a gene: 10. Germline assignment: CDR1 SQVTM and CDR2 ANQGSEA. CDR3 size: 13 residues. This chain's CDR3 is CSVGFSVQGEAFF. CDR3 bases: TGCAGCGTTGGATTCAGCGTACAGGGGGAAGCTTTCTTT.

At least ten counts were recorded for this clonotype. The chain is built from TRBV3-1 and TRBJ1-2; no definite D call. CDR1 is LGHDT and CDR2 is YNNKEL in the germline V gene (reference sequence). CDR3 length: 13 residues. The V end was cut by 3 bases, the J end by 1 base, with 6 bases between. This CDR3 is CASSHSINYGYTF. In nucleotides, the CDR3 is TGTGCCAGCAGCCATTCGATTAACTATGGCTACACCTTC.

The V and J genes are TRBV30 and TRBJ2-5, with 11 bases that match TRBD1. In germline, CDR1 is GTSNPN, CDR2 SVGIG (reference sequence). The length of the CDR3 is 15 residues. The V and J ends lost 5 bases and 3 bases, in that order; junction bases with no gene match: 8. In nucleotides, the CDR3 is TGTGCCTGGGCCGGACAGGGGGCGGGAAAAGAGACCCAGTACTTC. Protein product: CAWAGQGAGKETQYF.

This clonotype was found many times. The gene calls are TRBV28 and TRBJ2-7; D remains ambiguous. Deletions cut 4 bases from V and 1 base from J, with 8 bases between. The CDR3 spans 13 residues. CDR1 and CDR2 (germline): MDHEN, SYDVKM. The CDR3 loop reads CASSSEDSYEQYF. CDR3 nucleotide sequence: TGTGCCAGCAGTTCTGAGGATTCCTACGAGCAGTACTTC.

This clonotype was recorded at least ten times. This chain connects TRBV29-1 to TRBJ2-2; D is possibly TRBD1 (5 bases). CDR3 length equals 14 residues. V was pared by 7 bases and J by 4 bases, with 16 bases between. The germline gives CDR1 SQVTM, CDR2 ANQGSEA. The CDR3 nucleotides read TGCAGCGCTGGTCAGGGAAGTGTCACCGGGGAGCTGTTTTTT. Protein: CSAGQGSVTGELFF.

This clonotype came up many times. The chain carries TRBV5-1 and TRBJ1-4, with D perhaps TRBD1 (5 bases). Germline V lookup: CDR1 SGHRS, CDR2 YFSETQ. Deletions cut 2 bases from V and 0 bases from J, with 11 bases between. This CDR3 has 16 residues. The CDR3 nucleotides read TGCGCCAGCAGCTTCGAGGGGACTGCAACTAATGAAAAACTGTTTTTT. Its translation is CASSFEGTATNEKLFF.

In this sample, this clonotype turned up many times. The genes are TRBV4-2 and TRBJ2-3; 8 bases are shared with TRBD2. The ends lost 1 base at V and 4 bases at J; junction bases unmatched: 7. Germline CDR1 is LGHNA and CDR2 is YNFKEQ. The CDR3 totals 16 residues. The CDR3 sequence is CASSQAGGGRSDTQYF. The CDR3 nucleotides read TGTGCCAGCAGCCAAGCGGGCGGGGGGAGATCAGATACGCAGTATTTT.

The table lists this clonotype with many counts. The chain's CDR3 is CSVTPVSGNTIYF. The CDR3 nucleotides read TGCAGCGTTACACCCGTCTCTGGAAACACCATATATTTT. This chain uses TRBV29-1 with TRBJ1-3; D gene unclear. The CDR3 is made up of 13 amino acids. Trimming took off 5 bases at V and 0 bases at J, with 8 bases between the two ends. Germline V gene data show CDR1 as SQVTM and CDR2 as ANQGSEA.

This clonotype was observed many times. V gene TRBV15 combines with J gene TRBJ1-1, with unresolved D. V lost 8 bases and J lost 0, with 13 bases in between. Germline V gives CDR1 LNHNV, CDR2 YYDKDF (reference sequence). This CDR3 has 14 amino acids. The chain's CDR3 is CATRRRSVNTEAFF. DNA for the CDR3: TGTGCCACCCGTCGTCGGTCCGTGAACACTGAAGCTTTCTTT.

This clonotype was picked up a small number of times. A much larger clone differs from this one at a single base, so this may be a read error. The chain uses TRBV6-1 and TRBJ2-3; D is unresolved. The germline V and J ends were trimmed by 4 bases and 4 bases, with 12 bases remaining between them. The CDR3 sequence is 14 residues long. CDR1 and CDR2 (germline): MNHNS, SASEGT. The CDR3, as DNA: TGTGCCAGCAGTGTTTCGACACGGGCAGATACGCAGTATTTT. Translated, it gives CASSVSTRADTQYF.

This clonotype was counted ten times or more. The chain uses TRBV7-6 and TRBJ1-1, with 9 bases identical to TRBD1. The V gene's germline CDR1 is SGHVS and CDR2 FNYEAQ. J lost 4 bases, V lost 5 bases, and 11 bases had no gene match. This CDR3 has 16 residues. CDR3 amino acids: CASSRGTGYSGTEAFF. The CDR3 nucleotides are TGTGCCAGCAGCCGAGGGACAGGGTATTCGGGCACTGAAGCTTTCTTT.

This clonotype has a count of ten or more. This chain connects TRBV9 to TRBJ2-1; no firm D call. V lost 3 bases and J lost 0, with 10 bases in between. The CDR3 is 15 residues long. Germline-derived CDR1 and CDR2 are SGDLS and YYNGEE. Here the CDR3 reads CASSAVSSSYNEQFF. Written as DNA, the CDR3 is TGTGCCAGCAGCGCGGTTTCAAGCTCCTACAATGAGCAGTTCTTC.

This clonotype was seen only a few times. The genes are TRBV3-1 and TRBJ2-1; a weak D match, TRBD1 (5 bases). Germline V CDR1 and CDR2: LGHDT, YNNKEL (reference sequence). The V end lost 4 bases, the J end lost 7 bases, and 14 bases lay between the germline ends. This CDR3 has 14 residues. Here the CDR3 reads CASSRQAGANEQFF. The CDR3 DNA follows: TGTGCCAGCAGCCGTCAGGCTGGGGCTAATGAGCAGTTCTTC.

Many counts were recorded for this clonotype. The V and J genes are TRBV28 and TRBJ2-3; D is undetermined. Germline V lookup: CDR1 MDHEN, CDR2 SYDVKM. The CDR3 contains 14 residues. Trimming shortened V by 4 bases and J by 1 base, and 9 bases separated the two germline ends. The CDR3 DNA is TGTGCCAGCAGTTCACCGTACGGCACAGATACGCAGTATTTT. Residues: CASSSPYGTDTQYF.

This clonotype has ten or more counts. The chain couples TRBV7-2 to TRBJ1-3; D gene ambiguous. Trimming took 2 bases from V and 0 from J, leaving 8 bases between them. The germline gives CDR1 SGHTA, CDR2 FQGNSA. The CDR3 is 15 amino acids. The CDR3, as DNA: TGTGCCAGCAGCTTATCGCGAGCCTCTGGAAACACCATATATTTT. It specifies CASSLSRASGNTIYF.